This entry lists 30 T cell receptor beta chains sequenced from one sample in a study of prognosis after radiotherapy for stage I lung cancer. TCR beta CDR3 was amplified from genomic DNA by two-round multiplex PCR. First-round PCR employed TRBV- and TRBJ-specific primers for each gene. TCRdb reanalysed the multiplex PCR reads using MiXCR and keeps one entry per CDR3 protein. This table holds about 22,000 distinct CDR3 sequences, approximately 40% found once. The sequences come from PBMCs, collected before or after stereotactic body radiation therapy (not recorded which). Receptor source: a donor of 50 years or more with non-small cell lung cancer.

Comments on this clonotype: A read error is the likely source, as a far larger clone sits one nucleotide away. The rearrangement uses TRBV12-3 or TRBV12-4 and TRBJ2-1, with TRBD2 matching over 7 bases. J was trimmed by 7 bases and V by 5 bases; bases with no gene match: 11. CDR3 length: 15 amino acids. The CDR3 loop is CASSERLAVNNEQFF. The CDR3, as DNA: TGTGCCAGCAGTGAGCGTCTAGCGGTAAATAATGAGCAGTTCTTC.

This clonotype appeared many times. V is TRBV3-1 and J is TRBJ2-6; 10 bases line up with TRBD1. The CDR3 has 22 residues. CDR1 and CDR2 from the germline V gene are LGHDT and YNNKEL (reference sequence). V lost 2 bases to trimming and J lost 2 bases; unmatched junction nucleotides: 18. The chain's CDR3 is CASSQPFNLRDRGWAGANVLTF. The CDR3 bases are TGTGCCAGCAGCCAACCTTTTAACTTACGGGACAGGGGATGGGCTGGGGCCAACGTCCTGACTTTC.

This clonotype was picked up many times. This chain connects TRBV2 to TRBJ1-6, with D unclear. V lost 3 bases, J lost 4 bases, and 4 bases lay in between. Germline lookup yields CDR1 SNHLY and CDR2 FYNNEI. The CDR3 is made up of 13 amino acids. The chain's CDR3 is CASSDSYNSPLHF. The DNA for the CDR3 is TGTGCCAGCAGTGATTCGTATAATTCACCCCTCCACTTT.

This clonotype was seen many times. The chain uses TRBV2 and TRBJ2-3, with 11 bases matching TRBD2. Germline-derived CDR1 and CDR2 are SNHLY and FYNNEI. The CDR3 is 19 amino acids. J lost 0 bases, V lost 3 bases, and 11 bases had no gene match. The CDR3 coding sequence is TGTGCCAGCAGTGAGATACTAGCGGGAGTTTACTCGAGCACAGATACGCAGTATTTT. It codes for CASSEILAGVYSSTDTQYF.

By sample share, this clonotype is medium-sized (0.01 to 0.1%). This chain joins TRBV13 and TRBJ2-7, with 11 bases lining up with TRBD2. Germline V gene lookup returns CDR1 PRHDT and CDR2 FYEKMQ (reference sequence). Trimming took 3 bases from V and 0 from J; bases not matched to a gene: 1. CDR3 length: 15 residues. CDR3 DNA sequence: TGTGCCAGCAGCTTTAGCGGGAGGGCCTCCTACGAGCAGTACTTC. Amino acid sequence: CASSFSGRASYEQYF.

In regard to this clonotype: A far larger clone differs by one base, so this is likely a read error. This chain uses TRBV6-9 with TRBJ2-3, with D maybe TRBD1 (6 bases). Germline V gene lookup returns CDR1 MNHGY and CDR2 SVAAGI. Trimming left V 4 bases short and J 7 bases short, with 15 bases between. This CDR3 has 14 residues. The CDR3 DNA follows: TGTGCCAGCAGTTTCTGGACAGACGGGAATACGCAGTATTTT. It codes for CASSFWTDGNTQYF.

This clonotype was picked up many times. The J gene is TRBJ2-7, the V gene TRBV6-9; D unresolved. Deletions cut 3 bases from V and 2 bases from J, with 14 bases between. CDR1 is MNHGY and CDR2 is SVAAGI in the germline V gene. CDR3 size: 15 residues. CDR3 amino acids: CASSYVSRSTYEQYF. The CDR3 coding sequence is TGTGCCAGCAGTTACGTCTCCCGTTCCACCTACGAGCAGTACTTC.

This clonotype was seen at least ten times. V and J are TRBV20-1 and TRBJ1-2, with D possibly TRBD1 on 5 matching bases. V was clipped by 0 bases and J by 4 bases, with 18 bases between them. The CDR3 extends over 16 amino acids. The germline gives CDR1 DFQATT, CDR2 SNEGSKA (reference sequence). DNA for the CDR3: TGCAGTGCTAGAGATGTTGGGGGGACGGTAGCCTATGGCTACACCTTC. Encoded protein: CSARDVGGTVAYGYTF.

A word on this clonotype: A junction boundary mismatches the germline segment, possibly from a read error. V and J are TRBV12-3 or TRBV12-4 and TRBJ1-2, with D perhaps TRBD1 (5 bases). The CDR3 spans 13 residues. The CDR3 spells CAISLGRGYGYTF. CDR3 nucleotide sequence: TGTGCCATCAGTCTCGGACGGGGGTATGGCTACACCTTC.

The sample holds many counts of this clonotype. This chain connects TRBV5-8 to TRBJ1-5, with D maybe TRBD1 (6 bases). V lost 5 bases and J 0 bases, leaving 12 bases between the germline ends. CDR1 and CDR2 (germline): SGHTS, YDEGEE. This CDR3 has 15 amino acids. CDR3 residues: CASSPTGYSNQPQHF. The CDR3 nucleotides read TGTGCCAGCAGTCCCACAGGGTATAGCAATCAGCCCCAGCATTTT.

This clonotype occurred many times. The rearrangement links TRBV12-3 or TRBV12-4 to TRBJ2-1, with D hard to call. This CDR3 spans 12 amino acids. The V gene lost 5 bases and the J gene lost 9 bases, with 11 bases spanning the gap. The CDR3 is CASSPTASEQFF. The CDR3, as DNA: TGTGCCAGCAGTCCGACGGCTAGTGAGCAGTTCTTC.

In the case of this clonotype: It is likely a read error, because the conserved phenylalanine at the end of the CDR3 is missing. The chain uses TRBV2 and TRBJ1-6; 9 nucleotides align to TRBD1. The V gene's germline CDR1 is SNHLY and CDR2 FYNNEI. Trimming cost V 4 bases and J 9 bases; bases outside gene matches: 4. The CDR3 loop spans 14 amino acids. CDR3: CASSAQGACSPLHS. The CDR3, as DNA: TGTGCCAGCAGTGCACAGGGGGCATGTTCACCCCTCCACTCT.

This clonotype came up once. At one end the junction does not follow the germline gene, possibly because of a read error. The chain joins TRBV5-1 to TRBJ2-7, with 9 bases identical to TRBD2. In germline, CDR1 is SGHRS, CDR2 YFSETQ. This CDR3 spans 14 amino acids. Here the CDR3 reads CASSSGTSCYDQYF. The CDR3 DNA sequence: TGCGCCAGCAGCAGCGGGACTAGCTGCTACGATCAGTACTTC.

This clonotype was found many times. The rearrangement joins TRBV20-1 to TRBJ1-2; D gene uncertain. CDR1 and CDR2 (germline): DFQATT, SNEGSKA (reference sequence). V was shortened by 3 bases and J by 4 bases, with 3 bases between the two germline ends. This CDR3 comprises 10 residues. CDR3 region: CSARTYGYTF. CDR3 nucleotide sequence: TGCAGTGCTAGGACCTATGGCTACACCTTC.

This clonotype has at least ten counts. J is TRBJ2-3 and V is TRBV20-1; 8 positions agree with TRBD2. V lost 6 bases and J lost 2; bases outside the gene matches: 13. There are 16 residues in the CDR3. Germline CDR1 and CDR2: DFQATT and SNEGSKA (reference sequence). This CDR3 reads CSAIQSGRALTDTQYF. CDR3 nucleotides: TGCAGTGCCATTCAATCCGGGAGGGCCCTCACAGATACGCAGTATTTT.

As for this clonotype: The junction differs from germline at one of its ends, possibly a read error. V is TRBV4-2 and J is TRBJ2-7, with 10 bases aligning to TRBD2. The CDR3 is 18 residues long. Per the germline V gene, CDR1 is LGHNA and CDR2 is YNFKEQ. The CDR3 DNA follows: TGTGCCAGCGGCCAAGAGTGGCGGGCTAGCGGGAGTCGCTACGAGCAGTACTTC. Amino acids: CASGQEWRASGSRYEQYF.

This clonotype has a count of ten or more. This chain joins TRBV5-4 and TRBJ2-7; no definite D call. The germline V and J ends were trimmed by 0 bases and 4 bases, with 14 bases remaining between them. The CDR3 contains 15 residues. The germline CDR1 and CDR2 sequences are SGHNT and YYREEE (reference sequence). The CDR3 here is CASSLGSSFLYEQYF. The DNA of the CDR3 is TGTGCCAGCAGCTTGGGTTCTAGTTTCTTATACGAGCAGTACTTC. The variable domain in full, with the rest retrieved from reference TRBV5-4 and TRBJ2-7, is ETGVTQSPTHLIKTRGQQVTLRCSSQSGHNTVSWYQQALGQGPQFIFQYYREEENGRGNFPPRFSGLQFPNYSSELNVNALELDDSALYLCASSLGSSFLYEQYFGPGTRLTVT.

This clonotype was detected ten times or more. V and J are TRBV20-1 and TRBJ2-4; no firm D call. CDR1 and CDR2 (germline): DFQATT, SNEGSKA (reference sequence). The CDR3 length is 12 residues. Trimming left V 1 base short and J 8 bases short, with 9 bases between. The CDR3 DNA is TGCAGTGCTAGAGGGTTAGAGGACATTCAGTACTTC. Amino acid sequence: CSARGLEDIQYF.

This clonotype was found many times. The CDR3 loop is CASSYSLAGIRDEQFF. The CDR3, as DNA: TGTGCCAGCAGTTACTCACTAGCGGGAATTCGGGATGAGCAGTTCTTC. The chain combines TRBV6-9 with TRBJ2-1; 10 bases align to TRBD2. Germline lookup yields CDR1 MNHGY and CDR2 SVAAGI. Losses at the gene ends were 3 bases for V and 8 bases for J; bases not matched to a gene: 10. The CDR3 contains 16 residues.

This clonotype was observed at least ten times. V and J are TRBV5-4 and TRBJ2-7; 7 nucleotides line up with TRBD2. The CDR3 loop spans 12 amino acids. In germline, CDR1 is SGHNT, CDR2 YYREEE (reference sequence). V shed 4 bases and J 5 bases; nucleotides not matched to a gene: 3. CDR3 loop: CASSGRADEQYF. The DNA of the CDR3 is TGTGCCAGCAGCGGGAGGGCAGACGAGCAGTACTTC.

This clonotype ranks as medium-sized (0.01 to 0.1%). The chain recombines TRBV6-1 with TRBJ2-7; 7 bases agree with TRBD1. The CDR3 runs to 14 residues. CDR1 and CDR2 from the germline V gene are MNHNS and SASEGT. The V gene end was trimmed by 6 bases and the J gene end by 6 bases; junction bases not matched to a gene: 11. The CDR3 sequence is CASRSPSRGTEQYF. The CDR3 region has the DNA TGTGCCAGCAGATCCCCCTCCAGGGGGACCGAGCAGTACTTC.

In this sample, this clonotype turned up many times. This rearrangement joins TRBV11-2 to TRBJ1-1; possible D gene TRBD1, 6 bases. CDR1 SGHAT and CDR2 FQNNGV come from the germline V gene. This CDR3 comprises 14 residues. Trimming pared 5 bases from V and 5 bases from J, leaving 15 bases between. The CDR3 loop reads CASSPGGAWTEAFF. The CDR3 bases are TGTGCCAGCAGCCCGGGGGGGGCTTGGACTGAAGCTTTCTTT.

Only one count was recorded for this clonotype. Lacking the conserved final phenylalanine or tryptophan, this CDR3 likely reflects a read error. V usage is TRBV20-1 and J usage is TRBJ2-7; tentatively, D is TRBD2 (6 bases). This CDR3 contains 15 residues. Germline V gene lookup returns CDR1 DFQATT and CDR2 SNEGSKA (reference sequence). The V and J ends lost 5 bases and 2 bases respectively, with 19 bases between them. The CDR3 is CSALRWAGLTYEQYL. The CDR3, as DNA: TGCAGTGCTTTGAGATGGGCGGGATTAACCTACGAGCAGTACCTC.

The chain carries TRBV27 and TRBJ1-2; D gene unclear. Trimming stripped 5 bases from V and 1 base from J, with 11 bases between. This CDR3 region has 14 residues. Germline V gene data show CDR1 as MNHEY and CDR2 as SMNVEV (reference sequence). The CDR3: CASSTTGSNYGYTF. DNA for the CDR3: TGTGCCAGCAGTACGACCGGGAGTAACTATGGCTACACCTTC.

A remark on this clonotype: A far larger clone is off by one base, so a read error is likely. The rearrangement joins TRBV11-3 to TRBJ2-3; TRBD1 or TRBD2 may be the D gene (5 bases each). Germline V CDR1 and CDR2: SGHNT, YENEEA. The length of the CDR3 is 15 residues. Trimming left V 11 bases short and J 3 bases short, with 21 bases between. CDR3: CAWSNRGATTDTQYF. The CDR3 DNA sequence: TGTGCCTGGAGTAATCGAGGGGCTACGACAGATACGCAGTATTTT.

This clonotype was counted at least ten times. The CDR3: CATSRGIRLVWVYEQYF. The CDR3 nucleotides read TGTGCCACCAGCAGAGGGATTCGACTAGTATGGGTATACGAGCAGTACTTC. The rearrangement joins TRBV15 to TRBJ2-7; maybe TRBD2 (6 bases). Germline CDR1 reads LNHNV; CDR2 reads YYDKDF (reference sequence). Trimming left V 1 base short and J 4 bases short, with 20 bases between. This CDR3 spans 17 amino acids.

With regard to this clonotype: One junction end does not reproduce the germline sequence, and a read error may be involved. This sequence joins TRBV11-2 and TRBJ2-7; no clear D gene. Germline CDR1 reads SGHAT; CDR2 reads FQNNGV. This CDR3 comprises 13 residues. The DNA for the CDR3 is TGTGCCAGCAGCCCGGTCCTATACTACGACCAGTACTTC. Translated: CASSPVLYYDQYF.

This clonotype was observed at least ten times. The V call is TRBV12-5, the J call TRBJ2-1, with unresolved D. Trimming shortened V by 5 bases and J by 10 bases, and 18 bases separated the two germline ends. From germline, CDR1 is LGHNT and CDR2 FRNRAP. There are 14 residues in the CDR3. The CDR3 DNA is TGTGCTAGTGGTCTCGGGCCACCCGGAAGGGAGCAGTTCTTC. Translating it yields CASGLGPPGREQFF. The complete variable domain, with remaining parts taken from reference TRBV12-5 and TRBJ2-1, reads DARVTQTPRHKVTEMGQEVTMRCQPILGHNTVFWYRQTMMQGLELLAYFRNRAPLDDSGMPKDRFSAEMPDATLATLKIQPSEPRDSAVYFCASGLGPPGREQFFGPGTRLTVL.

This clonotype was picked up many times. This chain links TRBV18 with TRBJ1-6; D not certain. Deletions cut 3 bases from V and 0 bases from J, with 6 bases between. CDR1 is KGHSH, CDR2 LQKENI, per germline. The length of the CDR3 is 15 residues. The CDR3 DNA reads TGTGCCAGCTCACCGACGAGCTCCTATAATTCACCCCTCCACTTT. Translated: CASSPTSSYNSPLHF.

The chain employs TRBV20-1 and TRBJ1-5; 7 bases align to TRBD1. J gave up 4 bases and V 6 bases, and 12 bases lay outside the gene matches. CDR3 length equals 15 residues. Germline CDR1 and CDR2: DFQATT and SNEGSKA (reference sequence). The CDR3 reads CSARSTGLRNQPQHF. The CDR3 DNA is TGCAGTGCCCGATCGACAGGGCTACGGAATCAGCCCCAGCATTTT.